This T cell receptor (beta chain) is from a study of blood T cell repertoires in COVID-19. Looking at the study overall: The cDNA or gDNA used as material had been derived from T cells, B-cell-depleted T cells, or PBMCs.

This CDR3 contains 13 residues. Per germline, CDR1 LNHDA and CDR2 SQIVND (reference sequence). The germline V and J ends were trimmed by 4 bases and 5 bases, with 11 bases remaining between them. Sequencing used immunoSEQ multiplex PCR; TCRdb keeps in-frame clones, though not all of them. The repertoire includes about 340,000 clones, approximately 83% of them detected once, and about 4.2% sits in the top ten. The chain carries TRBV19 and TRBJ1-2; unclear D gene. The clonotype was recovered from a woman between 40 and 55 years old with acute COVID-19. What was sequenced was PBMCs or T cells enriched from blood (not recorded which). DNA for the CDR3: TGTGCCAGTAGTACCGCCCAGAGGTATGGCTACACCTTC. Its protein is CASSTAQRYGYTF. The whole variable domain, filled in from reference TRBV19 and TRBJ1-2, reads DGGITQSPKYLFRKEGQNVTLSCEQNLNHDAMYWYRQDPGQGLRLIYYSQIVNDFQKGDIAEGYSVSREKKESFPLTVTSAQKNPTAFYLCASSTAQRYGYTFGSGTRLTVV.